These 4 T cell receptor beta chains were all obtained from the same sample, sequenced in a study of shared clonotypes between healthy human individuals. Here immunoSEQ multiplex PCR was the method, and the copy in TCRdb shows in-frame clones only, minus some. Of more than 2,000,000 clones listed, just over 90% are singletons. The sample comprised naive CD4+ T cells from PBMCs. Subset: CD45RA+ positively selected. The source of these receptors is a man aged 18 to 35 in good health. Some clones in this sample may be carry-over from other donors' samples.

V and J are TRBV19 and TRBJ2-7, with TRBD2 matching 10 bases. CDR3 size: 14 residues. J gave up 3 bases and V 7 bases, and 6 bases lay outside the gene matches. Germline V gene data show CDR1 as LNHDA and CDR2 as SQIVND (reference sequence). The CDR3 is CASNPSGSFYEQYF. DNA for the CDR3: TGTGCCAGTAACCCTAGCGGGAGTTTCTACGAGCAGTACTTC. The whole variable domain, remainder taken from reference TRBV19 and TRBJ2-7, is DGGITQSPKYLFRKEGQNVTLSCEQNLNHDAMYWYRQDPGQGLRLIYYSQIVNDFQKGDIAEGYSVSREKKESFPLTVTSAQKNPTAFYLCASNPSGSFYEQYFGPGTRLTVT.

This clone was counted a single time. The V and J genes are TRBV10-3 and TRBJ2-5; TRBD2 agrees at 9 bases. There are 16 residues in the CDR3. J was trimmed by 9 bases and V by 1 base; bases with no gene match: 12. Germline CDR1 ENHRY, CDR2 SYGVKD. The CDR3 DNA reads as TGTGCCATCAGTGAGTTTTTGCTAGCGGGAAATGGCGCCCAGTACTTC. It yields the protein CAISEFLLAGNGAQYF.

The J gene is TRBJ1-4, the V gene TRBV6-5, with 9 bases lining up with TRBD1. The CDR3 has 15 residues. Germline V gene data show CDR1 as MNHEY and CDR2 as SVGAGI. The ends lost 6 bases at V and 7 bases at J; junction bases unmatched: 9. The CDR3 protein is CASRINRGRFEKLFF. The CDR3 nucleotides are TGTGCCAGCAGAATTAACAGGGGGCGGTTTGAAAAACTGTTTTTT.

Details on this clone: One end of the junction does not line up with germline, which may come from a read error. The gene calls are TRBV7-9 and TRBJ2-1; the match to TRBD2 covers 10 bases. This CDR3 contains 13 residues. Germline lookup yields CDR1 SEHNR and CDR2 FQNEAQ (reference sequence). DNA of the CDR3: TGTGCCAGCAGCATAGCGGGAGGCCATGAGCAGTTCTTC. Translating gives CASSIAGGHEQFF.